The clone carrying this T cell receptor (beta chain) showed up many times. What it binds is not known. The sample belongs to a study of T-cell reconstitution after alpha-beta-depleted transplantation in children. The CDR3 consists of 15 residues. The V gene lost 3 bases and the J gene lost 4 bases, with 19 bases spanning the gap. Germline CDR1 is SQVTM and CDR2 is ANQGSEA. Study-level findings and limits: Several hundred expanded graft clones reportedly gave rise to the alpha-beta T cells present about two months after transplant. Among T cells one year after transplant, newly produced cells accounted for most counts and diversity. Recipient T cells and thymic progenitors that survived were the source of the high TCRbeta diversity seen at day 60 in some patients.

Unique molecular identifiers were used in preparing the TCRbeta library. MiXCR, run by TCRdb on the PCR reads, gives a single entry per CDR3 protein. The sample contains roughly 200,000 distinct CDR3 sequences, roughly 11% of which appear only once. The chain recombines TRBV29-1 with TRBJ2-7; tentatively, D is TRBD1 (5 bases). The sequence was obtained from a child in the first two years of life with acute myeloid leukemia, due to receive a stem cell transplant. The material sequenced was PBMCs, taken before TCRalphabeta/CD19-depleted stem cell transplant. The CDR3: CSVDRRQGGRYEQYF. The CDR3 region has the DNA TGCAGCGTTGATCGAAGGCAGGGTGGCAGGTACGAGCAGTACTTC.